The rows below give T cell receptor beta chains drawn from one sample of a study of cytomegalovirus exposure and HLA in healthy donors. Some clones are missing from TCRdb's copy, which holds only in-frame ones; the method was immunoSEQ multiplex PCR. The table records roughly 59,000 clones, 95% of them present only once. The sample taken for sequencing was PBMCs. The receptors were sampled from a young woman in good health and CMV-seropositive. CDR3s include the opening cysteine and the closing phenylalanine or tryptophan. Fields, in order: D gene, clone size, J gene, V gene, CDR3 protein, CDR3 DNA. D genes are given only for firm matches. A clone size is listed for some rows: how often the clone was seen (once, few, many), or a class if it is expanded.

>NA|NA|TRBJ1-5|TRBV19
CASSIIPGGSYQPQHF
TGTGCCAGTAGTATTATCCCCGGCGGTAGTTATCAGCCCCAGCATTTT
>NA|NA|TRBJ2-1|TRBV5-1
CASSLTISYNEQFF
TGCGCCAGCAGCTTAACTATATCCTACAATGAGCAGTTCTTC
>NA|NA|TRBJ1-5|TRBV6-5
CAIRGQPQHF
TGTGCCATCCGGGGTCAGCCCCAGCATTTT
>TRBD2|NA|TRBJ2-3|TRBV10-3
CAIGSGGTSTDTQYF
TGTGCCATCGGGAGCGGGGGAACTAGCACAGATACGCAGTATTTT
>TRBD2|NA|TRBJ2-7|TRBV6-6
CASREPTSGAYEQYF
TGTGCCAGCAGAGAACCGACTAGCGGAGCCTACGAGCAGTACTTC
>NA|NA|TRBJ1-2|TRBV6-5
CASSYSGQVVGYTF
TGTGCCAGCAGTTACTCTGGTCAGGTGGTTGGCTACACCTTC
>NA|NA|TRBJ1-1|TRBV5-1
CASSLPGDTEAFF
TGCGCCAGCAGCTTGCCGGGAGACACTGAAGCTTTCTTT
>NA|once|TRBJ2-3|TRBV6-1
CASSEGPASTDTQYF
TGTGCCAGCAGTGAGGGGCCAGCTAGCACAGATACGCAGTATTTT
>TRBD2|once|TRBJ2-1|TRBV30
CAWDGRSSYNEQFF
TGTGCCTGGGACGGGAGGAGCTCCTACAATGAGCAGTTCTTC
>TRBD2|NA|TRBJ2-7|TRBV28
CASRSYSGSSYEQYF
TGTGCCAGCAGAAGCTATAGCGGGAGCTCCTACGAGCAGTACTTC
>NA|NA|TRBJ2-3|TRBV5-6
CASSLSIVRATDTQYF
TGTGCCAGCAGCTTGAGTATTGTCAGGGCCACAGATACGCAGTATTTT
>NA|NA|TRBJ1-1|TRBV4-3
CASSPPRRGGQMNTEAFF
TGCGCCAGCAGCCCCCCAAGACGGGGTGGACAGATGAACACTGAAGCTTTCTTT
>TRBD2|NA|TRBJ2-2|TRBV7-3
CASSSTSGLGGELFF
TGTGCCAGCAGCTCAACTAGCGGGTTGGGCGGGGAGCTGTTTTTT
>TRBD2|NA|TRBJ2-1|TRBV27
CASSYRRGGQYEQFF
TGTGCCAGCAGTTACCGGCGGGGGGGCCAGTATGAGCAGTTCTTC
>NA|NA|TRBJ1-5|TRBV2
CASSGLPQFNQPQHF
TGTGCCAGCAGTGGCTTACCACAATTCAATCAGCCCCAGCATTTT
>TRBD1|NA|TRBJ1-5|TRBV4-2
CASSQVRTGGQPQHF
TGTGCCAGCAGCCAAGTTAGGACAGGGGGCCAGCCCCAGCATTTT
>NA|NA|TRBJ2-7|TRBV2
CASKQNLGGEQYF
TGTGCCAGCAAACAAAACCTGGGAGGCGAGCAGTACTTC
>NA|NA|TRBJ2-5|TRBV5-1
CASSLAPPSETQYF
TGCGCCAGCAGCTTGGCCCCTCCGTCGGAGACCCAGTACTTC
>NA|few|TRBJ2-5|TRBV30
CAWSAGETQYF
TGTGCCTGGAGTGCAGGGGAGACCCAGTACTTC
>NA|NA|TRBJ1-2|TRBV25-1
CASSEYRAGGGYTF
TGTGCCAGCAGTGAATACAGGGCAGGCGGTGGCTACACCTTC
>TRBD2|NA|TRBJ2-2|TRBV29-1
CSVESGTSGRRELFF
TGCAGCGTGGAATCCGGGACTAGTGGCCGAAGGGAGCTGTTTTTT
>TRBD2|NA|TRBJ2-1|TRBV9
CASSGSGNYNEQFF
TGTGCCAGCAGCGGTAGCGGGAACTACAATGAGCAGTTCTTC
>NA|NA|TRBJ2-5|TRBV7-2
CASSPHLSRRLQETQYF
TGTGCCAGCAGCCCCCACCTCTCGCGGCGGCTCCAAGAGACCCAGTACTTC
>NA|NA|TRBJ2-1|TRBV7-2
CASSLDRGYNEQFF
TGTGCCAGCAGCTTAGATAGGGGTTACAATGAGCAGTTCTTC
>NA|NA|TRBJ2-7|TRBV10-3
CAIAAGPPYEQYF
TGTGCCATCGCGGCAGGGCCCCCCTACGAGCAGTACTTC
>NA|NA|TRBJ1-1|TRBV5-4
CASSLGRVARSMNTEAFF
TGTGCCAGCAGCTTGGGTCGGGTTGCCAGATCAATGAACACTGAAGCTTTCTTT
>NA|NA|TRBJ2-1|TRBV7-3
CASSLTPRQDEQFF
TGTGCCAGCAGCTTAACCCCTCGACAAGATGAGCAGTTCTTC
>NA|NA|TRBJ1-1|TRBV7-9
CASSPRTGFTEAFF
TGTGCCAGCAGCCCTAGAACCGGGTTCACTGAAGCTTTCTTT
>TRBD1|NA|TRBJ1-5|TRBV18
CASSPGTDQPQHF
TGTGCCAGCTCACCAGGGACAGATCAGCCCCAGCATTTT
>TRBD2|NA|TRBJ2-1|TRBV2
CASRLAGGHSEQFF
TGTGCCAGTAGACTAGCGGGGGGGCATAGTGAGCAGTTCTTC
>NA|once|TRBJ2-5|TRBV5-1
CASSLVAAGAWETQYF
TGCGCCAGCAGCTTGGTAGCTGCGGGGGCGTGGGAGACCCAGTACTTC
>NA|NA|TRBJ2-4|TRBV5-1
CASSNYGTSGGVGKNIQYF
TGCGCCAGCAGCAACTACGGGACCTCCGGGGGAGTCGGCAAAAACATTCAGTACTTC
>NA|NA|TRBJ1-1|TRBV7-2
CASSLPEGNEAFF
TGTGCCAGCAGCTTACCTGAGGGCAATGAAGCTTTCTTT
>NA|NA|TRBJ2-1|TRBV7-9
CASSLTDSYNEQFF
TGTGCCAGCAGTCTGACAGACTCCTACAATGAGCAGTTCTTC
>TRBD1|NA|TRBJ1-2|TRBV5-1
CASSLAGTGNGYTF
TGCGCCAGCAGCTTGGCCGGGACAGGAAATGGCTACACCTTC
>NA|NA|TRBJ2-7|TRBV5-6
CASSLDPGYEQYF
TGTGCCAGCAGCTTGGATCCAGGCTACGAGCAGTACTTC
>TRBD2|NA|TRBJ2-7|TRBV5-1
CASSLVPSGQGYEQYF
TGCGCCAGCAGCTTGGTTCCTAGCGGACAAGGCTACGAGCAGTACTTC
>TRBD2|NA|TRBJ2-3|TRBV29-1
CSVRPRTSGRGPTQYF
TGCAGCGTTAGACCCCGTACTAGCGGGAGAGGGCCTACGCAGTATTTT
>TRBD1|NA|TRBJ2-3|TRBV4-2
CASRGTGTDTQYF
TGTGCCAGCAGGGGGACAGGCACAGATACGCAGTATTTT
>TRBD1|NA|TRBJ1-2|TRBV19
CARITADRGNYGYTF
TGTGCCAGAATTACCGCCGACAGGGGTAACTATGGCTACACCTTC
>TRBD1|NA|TRBJ1-2|TRBV12-5
CASGSGTDKYGYTF
TGTGCTAGTGGTTCAGGGACAGACAAGTATGGCTACACCTTC
>NA|NA|TRBJ1-2|TRBV7-2
CASSFRDGEGYTF
TGTGCCAGCAGCTTCCGCGATGGTGAGGGCTACACCTTC
>NA|NA|TRBJ2-2|TRBV11-2
CASSLARGELFF
TGTGCCAGCAGCTTAGCACGGGGGGAGCTGTTTTTT
>NA|NA|TRBJ1-3|TRBV6-5
CASRAQSSGNTIYF
TGTGCCAGCAGGGCCCAGTCCTCTGGAAACACCATATATTTT
>NA|NA|TRBJ2-3|TRBV5-1
CASSLERVADTQYF
TGCGCCAGCAGCTTGGAGCGGGTTGCGGATACGCAGTATTTT
>NA|NA|TRBJ2-1|TRBV6-1
CASRTGILAYNEQFF
TGTGCCAGCAGGACGGGGATCTTAGCCTACAATGAGCAGTTCTTC